The entry below gives a single T cell receptor beta chain sequence along with its context. Its antigen is currently unknown. This record belongs to a study of cytomegalovirus exposure and HLA in healthy donors. V was clipped by 3 bases and J by 8 bases, with 9 bases between them. The CDR3 sequence is 12 residues long. CDR1 is SGHRS and CDR2 is YFSETQ in the germline V gene. General study points: The authors listed some 160 TCR beta chains as cytomegalovirus-associated.

Sequencing was performed with immunoSEQ multiplex PCR; in TCRdb, only in-frame clones are kept and a portion is missing. The sample records some 130,000 clones, 88% being singletons. Source material: PBMCs. The gene calls are TRBV5-1 and TRBJ2-1; D not certain. The origin of this receptor is a woman between 18 and 30 years old in good health and CMV-seropositive. The chain's CDR3 is CASSSDNHEQFF. Here the CDR3 DNA reads TGCGCCAGCAGCTCCGACAATCATGAGCAGTTCTTC.